These T cell receptor beta chains were read from a single sample in a study of cytomegalovirus exposure and HLA in healthy donors. TCRdb's copy holds only in-frame clones and misses some; the assay was immunoSEQ multiplex PCR. This table holds about 190,000 clones, about 80% found once. Sequencing was performed on PBMCs. All receptors derive from a woman between 18 and 29 years old in good health and CMV-seropositive. The CDR3 runs from the conserved cysteine through the conserved F or W. Clone size is given for some rows only: seen once, a few or many times, or a class if the clone is expanded.

>TRBV9|NA|TRBJ2-5
CASSPRREETQYF
>TRBV5-1|NA|TRBJ2-1
CASSMDASGGGVSEQFF
>TRBV4-1|NA|TRBJ2-3
CASSRSGDTQYF
>TRBV5-6|once|TRBJ2-7
CASTFQGTPYEQYF
>TRBV9|NA|TRBJ1-1
CASSVSQQNTEAFF
>TRBV15|NA|TRBJ2-3
CATSRDQTGHGTDTQYF
>TRBV6-6|NA|TRBJ1-3
CASSYSGGTGNTIYF
>TRBV18|NA|TRBJ2-5
CASSSNRGRQETQYF
>TRBV6-6|NA|TRBJ2-2
CASSYSVGAGELFF
>TRBV7-2|NA|TRBJ1-2
CASSLGRVYGYTF
>TRBV18|once|TRBJ1-4
CASSHSGGRATNEKLFF
>TRBV6-6|NA|TRBJ2-1
CASSRPGLADPFF
>TRBV18|NA|TRBJ1-6
CASSLYGAFGNSPLHF
>TRBV4-3|NA|TRBJ2-7
CASSQGSGQGSYEQYF
>TRBV7-9|NA|TRBJ1-1
CASSDRGVTEAFF
>TRBV2|NA|TRBJ2-7
CAILGGPSYEQYF
>TRBV5-1|NA|TRBJ1-4
CASRAGPTTNEKLFF
>TRBV5-4|NA|TRBJ2-7
CASSLFSGAGAYEQYF
>TRBV5-1|NA|TRBJ1-3
CASSPSSGNTIYF
>TRBV19|NA|TRBJ1-4
CASRARSRGNEKLFF
>TRBV14|NA|TRBJ2-1
CASSQDGGRYNEQFF
>TRBV7-2|NA|TRBJ1-1
CASSLEAGAREAFF
>TRBV28|NA|TRBJ1-6
CASSGTVDNSPLHF
>TRBV27|NA|TRBJ1-2
CASRRVSRDGYTF
>TRBV11-2|NA|TRBJ1-1
CASSLDGRQGSTEAFF